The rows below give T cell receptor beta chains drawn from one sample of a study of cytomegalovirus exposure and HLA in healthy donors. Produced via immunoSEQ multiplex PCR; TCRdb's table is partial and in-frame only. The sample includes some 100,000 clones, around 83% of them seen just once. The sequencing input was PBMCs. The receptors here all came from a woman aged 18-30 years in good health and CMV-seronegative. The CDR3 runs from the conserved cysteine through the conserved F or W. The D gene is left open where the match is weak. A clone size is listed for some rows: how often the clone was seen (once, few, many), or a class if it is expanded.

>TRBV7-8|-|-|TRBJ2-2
CASSLGGRGYTGELFF
TGTGCCAGCAGCTTAGGGGGGAGGGGGTACACCGGGGAGCTGTTTTTT
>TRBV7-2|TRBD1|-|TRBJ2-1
CASSHRDRGYNEQFF
TGTGCCAGCAGCCACCGGGACAGGGGTTACAATGAGCAGTTCTTC
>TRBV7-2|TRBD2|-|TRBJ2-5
CASSRGTSGGKTQYF
TGTGCCAGCAGCCGCGGGACTAGCGGGGGAAAGACCCAGTACTTC
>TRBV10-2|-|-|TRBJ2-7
CASSESLPYEQYF
TGCGCCAGCAGTGAATCCCTACCCTACGAGCAGTACTTC
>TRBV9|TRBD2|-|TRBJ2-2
CASSHSPGGSNTGELFF
TGTGCCAGCAGCCACTCCCCGGGAGGGTCGAACACCGGGGAGCTGTTTTTT
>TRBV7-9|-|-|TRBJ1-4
CASSFQGSATNEKLFF
TGTGCCAGCAGCTTTCAGGGTTCGGCAACTAATGAAAAACTGTTTTTT
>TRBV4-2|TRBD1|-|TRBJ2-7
CASSQQAGTGGDEQYF
TGTGCCAGCAGCCAACAAGCCGGGACAGGGGGCGACGAGCAGTACTTC
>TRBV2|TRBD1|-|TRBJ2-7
CASSVNHPGQGARYEQYF
TGTGCCAGCAGTGTGAATCACCCGGGACAGGGGGCGCGTTACGAGCAGTACTTC
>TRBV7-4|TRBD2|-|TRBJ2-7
CASSLEPTSGHHSYEQYF
TGTGCCAGCAGCCTAGAGCCAACTAGCGGACACCACTCCTACGAGCAGTACTTC
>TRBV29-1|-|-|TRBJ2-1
CSVEDKESAYEQFF
TGCAGCGTTGAGGACAAGGAGAGCGCCTATGAGCAGTTCTTC
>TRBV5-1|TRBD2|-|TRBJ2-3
CASSLATSGASTDTQYF
TGCGCCAGCAGCTTGGCCACTAGCGGGGCGAGCACAGATACGCAGTATTTT
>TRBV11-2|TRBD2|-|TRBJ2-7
CASSLVAGGSHEQYF
TGTGCCAGCAGCTTAGTAGCGGGAGGTAGTCACGAGCAGTACTTC
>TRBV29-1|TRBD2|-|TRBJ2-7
CSGGPRGGEQYF
TGCAGCGGGGGTCCCCGGGGGGGCGAGCAGTACTTC
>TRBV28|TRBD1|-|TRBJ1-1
CASSTGEANTEAFF
TGTGCCAGCAGTACAGGGGAAGCGAACACTGAAGCTTTCTTT
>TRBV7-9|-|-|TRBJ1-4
CASIEPPAQGLAEKLFF
TGTGCCAGCATCGAACCCCCGGCCCAAGGACTTGCAGAAAAACTGTTTTTT
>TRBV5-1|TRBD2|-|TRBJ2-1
CASSQTSGEQFF
TGCGCCAGCAGCCAGACTAGCGGCGAGCAGTTCTTC
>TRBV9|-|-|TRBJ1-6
CASSGVDNSPLHF
TGTGCCAGCAGCGGCGTTGATAATTCACCCCTCCACTTT
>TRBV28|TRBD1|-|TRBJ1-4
CASSASGGVSRKLFF
TGTGCCAGCAGTGCCTCAGGGGGCGTATCGAGGAAACTGTTTTTT
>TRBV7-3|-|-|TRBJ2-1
CASSRRPTQIPSSYNEQFF
TGTGCCAGCAGCCGACGACCGACACAAATACCGAGCTCCTACAATGAGCAGTTCTTC
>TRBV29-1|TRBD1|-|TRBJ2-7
CSARTGGGWTEQYF
TGCAGCGCACGGACAGGGGGGGGGTGGACCGAGCAGTACTTC
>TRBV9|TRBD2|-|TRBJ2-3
CASSTRLAGGQDTQYF
TGTGCCAGCAGCACCAGACTAGCGGGGGGGCAAGATACGCAGTATTTT
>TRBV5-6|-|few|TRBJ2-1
CASSLQGRDNEQFF
TGTGCCAGCAGCTTGCAGGGGCGCGACAATGAGCAGTTCTTC
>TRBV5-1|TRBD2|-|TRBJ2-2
CASSLTPWLGLADPANTGELFF
TGCGCCAGCAGCTTAACCCCGTGGTTGGGACTAGCGGACCCAGCGAACACCGGGGAGCTGTTTTTT
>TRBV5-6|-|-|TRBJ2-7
CASSLSAWGNEQYF
TGTGCCAGCAGCTTGTCGGCATGGGGCAACGAGCAGTACTTC
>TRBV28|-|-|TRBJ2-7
CASSSASASVYEQYF
TGTGCCAGCAGTTCCGCTAGCGCGTCTGTCTACGAGCAGTACTTC
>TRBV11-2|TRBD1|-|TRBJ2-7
CASSLGQGHLSYEQYF
TGTGCCAGCAGCTTAGGACAGGGCCACCTCTCCTACGAGCAGTACTTC
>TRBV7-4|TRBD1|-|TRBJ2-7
CASSRTGGHCSLYEQYF
TGTGCCAGCAGCCGGACAGGGGGACACTGCTCCCTCTACGAGCAGTACTTC
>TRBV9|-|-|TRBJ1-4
CASSVGQNRREKLFF
TGTGCCAGCAGCGTGGGACAAAATAGAAGAGAAAAACTGTTTTTT
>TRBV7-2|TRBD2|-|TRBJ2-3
CASSPLAGLTDTQYF
TGTGCCAGCAGCCCACTAGCGGGGCTCACAGATACGCAGTATTTT
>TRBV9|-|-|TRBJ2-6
CASSAQYGANVLTF
TGTGCCAGCAGCGCACAGTACGGGGCCAACGTCCTGACTTTC
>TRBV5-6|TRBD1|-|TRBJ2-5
CASSSGTGSFQETQYF
TGTGCCAGCAGCTCGGGGACAGGGTCCTTCCAAGAGACCCAGTACTTC
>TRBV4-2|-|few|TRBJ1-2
CASSASQVVGYGYTF
TGTGCCAGCAGCGCAAGTCAGGTGGTGGGCTATGGCTACACCTTC
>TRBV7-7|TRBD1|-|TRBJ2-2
CASSLETGGYTGELFF
TGTGCCAGCAGCTTAGAGACAGGGGGATACACCGGGGAGCTGTTTTTT
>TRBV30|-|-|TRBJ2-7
CAWSVGTADEQYF
TGTGCCTGGAGTGTAGGAACAGCTGACGAGCAGTACTTC
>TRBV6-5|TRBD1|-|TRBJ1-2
CASSYIRQGADYGYTF
TGTGCCAGCAGTTACATCCGACAGGGGGCTGACTATGGCTACACCTTC
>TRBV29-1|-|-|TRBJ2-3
CSGTGSSTDTQYF
TGCAGCGGCACCGGGTCCTCCACAGATACGCAGTATTTT
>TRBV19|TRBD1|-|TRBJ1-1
CASSSRTGRGISAEAFF
TGTGCCAGTAGTTCCCGGACAGGGCGGGGTATTAGCGCTGAAGCTTTCTTT
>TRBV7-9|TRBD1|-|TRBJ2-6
CASSFDRDSSGANVLTF
TGTGCCAGCAGCTTTGACAGGGACAGCTCTGGGGCCAACGTCCTGACTTTC
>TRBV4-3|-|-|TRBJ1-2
CASSQDLARNYGYTF
TGCGCCAGCAGCCAAGATTTGGCCAGAAACTATGGCTACACCTTC
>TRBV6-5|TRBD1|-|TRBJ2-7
CASSYSGTGLAYEQYF
TGTGCCAGCAGCTACTCCGGGACAGGGCTTGCCTACGAGCAGTACTTC
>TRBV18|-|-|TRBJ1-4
CASSLGQKEKLFF
TGTGCCAGCTCACTAGGACAGAAGGAAAAACTGTTTTTT
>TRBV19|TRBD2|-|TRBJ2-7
CASTHREGTYEQYF
TGTGCCAGTACCCACCGGGAGGGGACCTACGAGCAGTACTTC
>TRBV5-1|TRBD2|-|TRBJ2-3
CASSSGLAEPPDTQYF
TGCGCCAGCAGCTCGGGACTAGCGGAGCCCCCAGATACGCAGTATTTT
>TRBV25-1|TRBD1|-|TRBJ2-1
CASSELGTGRGSYNEQFF
TGTGCCAGCAGTGAATTGGGGACAGGACGTGGCTCCTACAATGAGCAGTTCTTC
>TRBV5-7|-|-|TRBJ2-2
CASSLKSGKNTGELFF
TGTGCCAGCAGCCTTAAGTCAGGGAAGAACACCGGGGAGCTGTTTTTT
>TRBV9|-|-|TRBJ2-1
CASSASGLSHNGQFF
TGTGCCAGCAGCGCCTCGGGACTTAGCCACAATGGGCAGTTCTTC
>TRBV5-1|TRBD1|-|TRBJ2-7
CASSLRDRAYEQYF
TGCGCCAGCAGCTTAAGGGACAGGGCCTACGAGCAGTACTTC
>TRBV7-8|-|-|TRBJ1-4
CASSSGVTNEKLFF
TGTGCCAGCAGCTCGGGAGTGACTAATGAAAAACTGTTTTTT
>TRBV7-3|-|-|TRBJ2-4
CASSPGKNKNIQYF
TGTGCCAGCAGCCCGGGAAAAAACAAAAACATTCAGTACTTC
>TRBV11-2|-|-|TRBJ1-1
CASSLVLGGTEAFF
TGTGCCAGCAGCTTAGTGCTGGGGGGCACTGAAGCTTTCTTT
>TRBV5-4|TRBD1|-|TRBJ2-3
CASSPDRGRDTQYF
TGTGCCAGCAGCCCTGACAGGGGGAGGGATACGCAGTATTTT
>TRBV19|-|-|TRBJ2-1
CASSLGANNEQFF
TGTGCCAGTAGTCTGGGGGCCAACAATGAGCAGTTCTTC
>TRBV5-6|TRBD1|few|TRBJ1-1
CASSSDRGTEAFF
TGTGCCAGCAGCTCAGACAGGGGCACTGAAGCTTTCTTT
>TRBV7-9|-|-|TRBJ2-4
CASSLASEWYF
TGTGCCAGCAGCTTAGCCTCGGAGTGGTACTTC
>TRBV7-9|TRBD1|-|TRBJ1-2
CASSLAGTGGNYGYTF
TGTGCCAGCAGCTTAGCCGGGACAGGGGGTAACTATGGCTACACCTTC
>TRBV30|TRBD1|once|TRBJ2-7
CAWDRGDYEQYF
TGTGCCTGGGACAGGGGGGACTACGAGCAGTACTTC
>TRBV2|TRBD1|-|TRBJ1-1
CASKWTGANTEAFF
TGTGCCAGCAAATGGACAGGAGCCAACACTGAAGCTTTCTTT
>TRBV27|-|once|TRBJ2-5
CASSLDLQGRETQYF
TGTGCCAGCAGTTTGGACCTACAGGGCCGGGAGACCCAGTACTTC
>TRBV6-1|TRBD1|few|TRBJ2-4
CASRQGAVAKNIQYF
TGTGCCAGCAGACAGGGGGCGGTAGCCAAAAACATTCAGTACTTC
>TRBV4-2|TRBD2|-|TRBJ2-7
CASSQDGTSGSDEQYF
TGTGCCAGCAGCCAAGATGGAACTAGCGGGAGCGACGAGCAGTACTTC